Described below is a single T cell receptor (beta chain) sequence and its context. This sample stems from a study of blood T cells in healthy people across ages. Trimming cost V 6 bases and J 1 base, with 9 bases left between them. CDR3 length: 13 amino acids. Primed by a sample-barcoded 5' primer and a J-beta primer mix, a second PCR proceeded for 7 to 11 cycles. Each CDR3 protein gets one entry after TCRdb re-called the 5' RACE reads with MiXCR. Of around 990,000 distinct CDR3 sequences listed, around 25% are singletons. The same sample was also used in a study of T cells of mothers and their children. According to that study: Thymic selection, a shaping force on TCR recombination output, acts similarly in related and unrelated pairs.

The receptor comes from a girl between 2 and 10 years old in good health. Sample: blood. J is TRBJ2-5 and V is TRBV12-3 or TRBV12-4; D gene uncertain. The CDR3 region has the DNA TGTGCCAGCAGGGATTCGGTCCAAGAGACCCAGTACTTC. Its translation: CASRDSVQETQYF.